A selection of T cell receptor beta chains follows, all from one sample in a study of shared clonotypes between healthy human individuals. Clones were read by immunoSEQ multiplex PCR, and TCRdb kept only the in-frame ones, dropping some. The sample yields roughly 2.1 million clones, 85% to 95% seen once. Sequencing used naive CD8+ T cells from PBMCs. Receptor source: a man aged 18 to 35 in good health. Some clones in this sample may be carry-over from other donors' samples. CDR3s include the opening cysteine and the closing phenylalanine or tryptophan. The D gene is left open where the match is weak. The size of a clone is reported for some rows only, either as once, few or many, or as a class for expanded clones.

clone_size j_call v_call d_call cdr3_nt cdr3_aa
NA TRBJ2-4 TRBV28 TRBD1 TGTGCCAGCAGTTCCTGGGACAGCTTAGCCAAAAACATTCAGTACTTC CASSSWDSLAKNIQYF
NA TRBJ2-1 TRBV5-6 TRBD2 TGTGCCAGCTCCGGGGGGGCTATGGAGCAGTTCTTC CASSGGAMEQFF
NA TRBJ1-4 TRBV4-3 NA TGCGCCAGCAGCCAAGAAGGGGGGAACGAGGAAAAACTGTTTTTT CASSQEGGNEEKLFF
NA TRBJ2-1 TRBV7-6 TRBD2 TGTGCCAGCAGCTTAGCGTCTAGCGGTAGCTCCTACAATGAGCAGTTCTTC CASSLASSGSSYNEQFF
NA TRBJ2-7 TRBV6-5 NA TGTGCCAGCAGTGGGGGGAGTTCCTACGAGCAGTACTTC CASSGGSSYEQYF
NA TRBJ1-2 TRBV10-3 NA TGTGCCATCAGTAACGCAGTCTCGAACTATGGCTACACCTTC CAISNAVSNYGYTF
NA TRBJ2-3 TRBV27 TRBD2 TGTGCCAGCAGTTTAGGGACTAGCAGGTCGACAGATACGCAGTATTTT CASSLGTSRSTDTQYF
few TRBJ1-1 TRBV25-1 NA TGTGCCAGCACGGGACCCCCGGTGGGTGAAGCTTTCTTT CASTGPPVGEAFF
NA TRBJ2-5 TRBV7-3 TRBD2 TGTGCCAGCAGCACGGGACTAGCGGTTCATCGGGAGACCCAGTACTTC CASSTGLAVHRETQYF
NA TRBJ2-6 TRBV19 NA TGTGCCAGTTTCCAAGGGACCGGGGCCAACGTCCTGACTTTC CASFQGTGANVLTF
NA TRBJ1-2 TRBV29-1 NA TGCAGCGTTGCCTCGGGGGCCGGTGGCTACACCTTC CSVASGAGGYTF
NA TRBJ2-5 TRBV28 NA TGTGCCAGCAACCAAGCTGGGGTGTTAGAGACCCAGTACTTC CASNQAGVLETQYF
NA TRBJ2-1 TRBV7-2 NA TGTGCCAGCAGCTCGACATGGGGGAAAGGAAATGAGCAGTTCTTC CASSSTWGKGNEQFF
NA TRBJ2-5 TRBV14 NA TGTGCCAGCAGCCAAGGACGAAGAGGTGGGCCTGGAAGTGAGACCCAGTACTTC CASSQGRRGGPGSETQYF
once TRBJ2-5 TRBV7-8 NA TGTGCCAGCAGCTTTTTTTGGCCCCAACACTTC CASSFFWPQHF